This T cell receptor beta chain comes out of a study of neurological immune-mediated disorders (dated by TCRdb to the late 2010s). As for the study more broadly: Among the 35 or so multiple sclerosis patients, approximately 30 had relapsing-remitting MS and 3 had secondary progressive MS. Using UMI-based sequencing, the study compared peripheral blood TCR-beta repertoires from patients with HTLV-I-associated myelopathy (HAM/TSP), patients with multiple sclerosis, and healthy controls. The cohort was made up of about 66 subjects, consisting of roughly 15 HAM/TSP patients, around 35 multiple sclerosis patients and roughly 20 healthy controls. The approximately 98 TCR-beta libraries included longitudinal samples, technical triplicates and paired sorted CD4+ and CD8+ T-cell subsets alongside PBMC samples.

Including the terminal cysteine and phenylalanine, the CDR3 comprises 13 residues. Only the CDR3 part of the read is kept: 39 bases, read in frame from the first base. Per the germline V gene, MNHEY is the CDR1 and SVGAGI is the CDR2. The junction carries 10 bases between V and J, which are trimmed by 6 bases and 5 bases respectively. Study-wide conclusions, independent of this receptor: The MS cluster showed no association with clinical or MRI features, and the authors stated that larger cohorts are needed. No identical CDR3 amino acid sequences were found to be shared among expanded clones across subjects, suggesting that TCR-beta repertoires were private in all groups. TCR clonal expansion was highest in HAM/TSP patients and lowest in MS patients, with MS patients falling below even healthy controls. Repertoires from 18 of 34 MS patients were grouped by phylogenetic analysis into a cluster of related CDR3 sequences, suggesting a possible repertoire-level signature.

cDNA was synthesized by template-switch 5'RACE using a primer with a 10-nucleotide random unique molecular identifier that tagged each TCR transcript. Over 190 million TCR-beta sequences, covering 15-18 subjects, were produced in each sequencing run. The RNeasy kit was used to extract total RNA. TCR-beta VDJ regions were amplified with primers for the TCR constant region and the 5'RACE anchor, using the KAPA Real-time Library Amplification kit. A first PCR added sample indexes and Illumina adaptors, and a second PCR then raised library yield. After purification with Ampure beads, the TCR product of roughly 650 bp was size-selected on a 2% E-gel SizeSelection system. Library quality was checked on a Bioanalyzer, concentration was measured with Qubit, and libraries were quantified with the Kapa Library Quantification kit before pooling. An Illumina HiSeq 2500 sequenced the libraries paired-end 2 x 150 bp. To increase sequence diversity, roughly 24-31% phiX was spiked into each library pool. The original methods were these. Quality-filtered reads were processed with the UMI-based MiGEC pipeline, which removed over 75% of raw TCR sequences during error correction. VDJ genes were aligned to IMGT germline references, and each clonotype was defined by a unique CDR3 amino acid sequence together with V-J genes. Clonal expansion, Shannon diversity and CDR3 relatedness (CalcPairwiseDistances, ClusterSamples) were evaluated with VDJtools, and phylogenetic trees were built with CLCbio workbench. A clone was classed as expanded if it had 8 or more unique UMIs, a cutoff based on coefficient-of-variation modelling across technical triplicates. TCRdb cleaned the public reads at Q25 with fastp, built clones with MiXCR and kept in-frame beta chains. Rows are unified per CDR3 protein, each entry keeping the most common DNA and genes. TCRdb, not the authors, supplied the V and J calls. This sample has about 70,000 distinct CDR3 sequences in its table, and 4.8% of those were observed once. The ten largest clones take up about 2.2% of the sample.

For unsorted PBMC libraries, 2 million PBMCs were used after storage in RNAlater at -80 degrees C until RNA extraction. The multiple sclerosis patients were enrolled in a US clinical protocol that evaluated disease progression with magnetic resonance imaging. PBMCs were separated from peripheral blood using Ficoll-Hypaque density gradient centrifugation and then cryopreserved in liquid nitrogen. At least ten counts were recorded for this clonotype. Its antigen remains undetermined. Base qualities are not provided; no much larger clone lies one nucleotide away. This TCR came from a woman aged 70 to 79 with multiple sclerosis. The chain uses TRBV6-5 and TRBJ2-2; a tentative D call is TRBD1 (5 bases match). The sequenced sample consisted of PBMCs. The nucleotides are TGTGCCAGCAGCCAGGACATAACCGGGGAGCTGTTTTTT. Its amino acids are CASSQDITGELFF.